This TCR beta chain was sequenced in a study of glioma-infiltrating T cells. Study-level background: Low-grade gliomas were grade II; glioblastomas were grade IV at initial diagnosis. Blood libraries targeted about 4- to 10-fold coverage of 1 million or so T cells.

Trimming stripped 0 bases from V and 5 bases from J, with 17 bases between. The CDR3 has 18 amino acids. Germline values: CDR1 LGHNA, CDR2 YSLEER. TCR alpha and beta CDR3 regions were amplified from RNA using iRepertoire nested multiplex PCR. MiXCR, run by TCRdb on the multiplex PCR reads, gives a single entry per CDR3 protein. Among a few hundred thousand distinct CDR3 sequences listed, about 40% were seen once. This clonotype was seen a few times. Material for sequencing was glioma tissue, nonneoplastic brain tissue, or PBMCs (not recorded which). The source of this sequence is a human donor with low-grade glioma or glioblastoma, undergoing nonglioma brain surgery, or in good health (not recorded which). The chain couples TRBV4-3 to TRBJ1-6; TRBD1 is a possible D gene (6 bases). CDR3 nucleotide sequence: TGCGCCAGCAGCCAAGAGCCAAGTGGGGCAGGGGATAATTCACCCCTCCACTTT. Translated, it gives CASSQEPSGAGDNSPLHF.